This is a list of T cell receptor beta chains from one sample in a study of cytomegalovirus exposure and HLA in healthy donors. Profiled with immunoSEQ multiplex PCR; TCRdb holds only in-frame clones, not every one. Here the sample spans about 210,000 clones, 70% to 85% being singletons. The sequencing input was PBMCs. The source is a man aged 35-49 years in good health and CMV-seropositive. Each CDR3 is given with its conserved first and last residue. D genes are given only for firm matches.

v_gene,j_gene,len,d_gene,CDR3aa
TRBV10-3,TRBJ2-3,13,NA,CAITLTRGDTQYF
TRBV7-9,TRBJ1-4,12,NA,CSSSFSGEKLFF
TRBV11-3,TRBJ2-3,17,TRBD2,CASSLGRSGLAPDTQYF
TRBV7-8,TRBJ2-7,14,TRBD2,CASSRAGGGYEQYF
TRBV13,TRBJ2-3,14,NA,CASSAGTSTDTQYF
TRBV13,TRBJ1-4,14,NA,CASSLSRGHEKLFF
TRBV6-5,TRBJ2-5,15,TRBD2,CASSVGLAGPATQYF
TRBV4-1,TRBJ2-5,19,TRBD2,CASSQDAGTSGSRGETQYF
TRBV7-6,TRBJ2-7,12,NA,CASSTTSYEQYF
TRBV6-7,TRBJ2-5,18,NA,CASSYKDGTPGPKETQYF
TRBV5-1,TRBJ2-7,13,TRBD1,CASRWDRSYEQYF
TRBV5-3,TRBJ1-2,14,NA,CARRAWRGYSGYTF
TRBV28,TRBJ1-5,16,NA,CASSLLTSYSNQPQHF
TRBV6-1,TRBJ2-7,14,TRBD1,CASSEGTGAYEQYF
TRBV28,TRBJ2-7,17,TRBD2,CASSARRLAGGLNEQYF
TRBV7-9,TRBJ2-5,16,TRBD2,CASSRGLASARETQYF
TRBV6-1,NA,12,NA,CASSEVPYEQYF
TRBV7-9,TRBJ2-3,14,TRBD2,CASSFTSGTDTQYF
TRBV5-1,TRBJ2-5,13,NA,CASSPEGSETQYF
TRBV4-1,TRBJ1-5,14,NA,CASSQEAGNQPQHF
TRBV5-4,TRBJ1-2,15,TRBD1,CASSLWSGGGYGYTF
TRBV5-4,TRBJ2-2,15,TRBD2,CASRRSGSNTGELFF
TRBV6-5,TRBJ1-2,13,TRBD1,CASSPQGFGGYTF
TRBV29-1,TRBJ2-7,12,TRBD1,CSAKTGGYEQYF
TRBV10-2,TRBJ2-1,14,NA,CASNGGSGVNEQFF
TRBV6-5,TRBJ1-3,15,TRBD1,CASTGTASSGNTIYF
TRBV6-5,TRBJ2-2,15,TRBD1,CASSRTGANTGELFF
TRBV5-4,TRBJ2-3,15,NA,CASSLISGQAGTQYF
TRBV19,TRBJ1-2,13,TRBD1,CASKQGMYYGYTF
TRBV27,TRBJ2-2,15,NA,CASSSDTAGTGELFF
TRBV2,TRBJ2-6,15,NA,CASSAILSGANVLTF
TRBV12-5,TRBJ2-2,11,NA,CASRGSGELFF
TRBV7-2,TRBJ2-7,13,TRBD1,CASSQQGAGEQYF
TRBV5-6,TRBJ1-5,17,NA,CASSLSPDRLGSQPQHF
TRBV21-1,TRBJ1-3,15,NA,CASSRRGLWGNTIYF
TRBV7-9,TRBJ1-2,18,TRBD1,CASSFAAGGRLGPYGYTF
TRBV9,TRBJ1-1,14,TRBD1,CASSVGTGKTEAFF
TRBV6-1,TRBJ2-3,13,NA,CASSNIATDTQYF
TRBV5-1,TRBJ1-3,16,NA,CASSLGDNNSGNTIYF
TRBV19,TRBJ2-1,17,TRBD2,CASSSRTSGGQYNEQFF
TRBV19,TRBJ1-3,13,NA,CASSAGDRNTIYF
TRBV4-3,TRBJ2-3,16,TRBD2,CASSQEAGGGTDTQYF